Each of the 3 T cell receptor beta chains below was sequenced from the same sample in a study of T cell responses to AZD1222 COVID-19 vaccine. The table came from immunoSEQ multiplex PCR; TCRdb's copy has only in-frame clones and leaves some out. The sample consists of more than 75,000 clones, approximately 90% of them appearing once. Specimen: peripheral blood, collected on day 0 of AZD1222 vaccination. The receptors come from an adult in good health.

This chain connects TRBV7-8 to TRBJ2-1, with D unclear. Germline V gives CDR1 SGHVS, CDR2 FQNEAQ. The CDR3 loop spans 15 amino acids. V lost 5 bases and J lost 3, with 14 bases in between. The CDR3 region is CASSIGHTNYNEQFF. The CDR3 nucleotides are TGTGCCAGCAGCATAGGGCACACCAACTACAATGAGCAGTTCTTC.

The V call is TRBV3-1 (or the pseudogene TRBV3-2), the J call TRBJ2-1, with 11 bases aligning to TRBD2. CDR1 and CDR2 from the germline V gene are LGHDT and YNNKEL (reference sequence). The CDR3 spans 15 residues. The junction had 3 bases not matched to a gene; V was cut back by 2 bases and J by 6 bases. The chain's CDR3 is CASSQLAGGGNEQFF. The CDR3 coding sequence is TGTGCCAGCAGCCAACTAGCGGGAGGAGGCAATGAGCAGTTCTTC.

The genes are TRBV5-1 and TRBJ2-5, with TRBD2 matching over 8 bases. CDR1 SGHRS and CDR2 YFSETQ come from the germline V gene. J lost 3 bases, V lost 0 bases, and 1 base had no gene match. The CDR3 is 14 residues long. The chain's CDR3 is CASSLDGREETQYF. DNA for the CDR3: TGCGCCAGCAGCTTGGACGGGAGGGAAGAGACCCAGTACTTC.